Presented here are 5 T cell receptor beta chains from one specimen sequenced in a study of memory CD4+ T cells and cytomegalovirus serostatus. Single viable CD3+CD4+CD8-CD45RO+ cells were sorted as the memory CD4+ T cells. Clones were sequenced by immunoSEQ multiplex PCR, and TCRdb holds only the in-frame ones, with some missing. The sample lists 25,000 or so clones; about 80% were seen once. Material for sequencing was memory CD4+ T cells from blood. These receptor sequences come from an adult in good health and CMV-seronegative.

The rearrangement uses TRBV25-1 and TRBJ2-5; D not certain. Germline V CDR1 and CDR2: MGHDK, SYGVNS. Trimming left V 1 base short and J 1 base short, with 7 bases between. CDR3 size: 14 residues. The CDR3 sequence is CASSELYVQETQYF. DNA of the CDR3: TGTGCCAGCAGTGAATTATACGTCCAAGAGACCCAGTACTTC.

The DNA of the CDR3 is TGTGCCATCAGTGGGCGAGACACTGAAGCTTTCTTT. It translates to CAISGRDTEAFF. V usage is TRBV10-3 and J usage is TRBJ1-1, with D hard to call. Germline values: CDR1 ENHRY, CDR2 SYGVKD. CDR3 length: 12 residues. V lost 4 bases to trimming and J lost 3 bases, with 6 bases between them.

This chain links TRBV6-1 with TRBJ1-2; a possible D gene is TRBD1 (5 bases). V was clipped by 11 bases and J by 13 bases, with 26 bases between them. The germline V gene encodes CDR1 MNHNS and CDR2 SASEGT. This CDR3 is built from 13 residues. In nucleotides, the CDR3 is TGTGCCTCCCAGCAGGCGCAAGGGGTCCGCTGCACCTTC. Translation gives CASQQAQGVRCTF.

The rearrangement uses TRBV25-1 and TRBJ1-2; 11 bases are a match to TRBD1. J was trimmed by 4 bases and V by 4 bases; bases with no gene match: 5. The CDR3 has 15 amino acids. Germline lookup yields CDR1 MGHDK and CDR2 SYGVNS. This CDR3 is CASSGGQGAIYGYTF. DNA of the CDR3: TGTGCCAGCAGTGGTGGACAGGGGGCGATCTATGGCTACACCTTC.

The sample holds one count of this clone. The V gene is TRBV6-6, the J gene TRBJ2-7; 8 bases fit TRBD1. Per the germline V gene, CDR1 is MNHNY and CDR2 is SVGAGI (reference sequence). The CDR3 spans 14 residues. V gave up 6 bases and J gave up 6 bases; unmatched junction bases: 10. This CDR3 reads CASRSPDRDAEQYF. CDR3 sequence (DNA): TGTGCCAGCAGATCACCGGACAGGGACGCCGAGCAGTACTTC.